The sequence of this T cell receptor beta chain was determined in a study of T cells after yellow fever vaccination. The TCR cDNA carried a universal primer site and UMIs from 5'RACE template switching. TCRdb used MiXCR to reprocess the 5' RACE reads, holding one entry per CDR3 protein. The repertoire holds more than 300,000 distinct CDR3 sequences, with around a tenth as singletons. The CDR3 consists of 16 residues. CDR1 SGHRS and CDR2 YFSETQ come from the germline V gene. V was clipped by 3 bases and J by 2 bases; unmatched bases: 9. This clonotype has only a few counts. The sequence was collected from a man between 18 and 35 years old who received the YFV17D yellow fever vaccine. The sample in question was CD4+ T cells sorted from PBMCs, obtained 45 days after the yellow fever booster vaccination. The gene calls are TRBV5-1 and TRBJ2-5; 8 bases fit TRBD1. CDR3 in amino acids: CASSWAGQGIQETQYF. The DNA for the CDR3 is TGCGCCAGCAGCTGGGCAGGACAGGGCATACAAGAGACCCAGTACTTC.